Listed here is a single T cell receptor (beta chain). Its specificity is unknown. TCRdb called the 5' RACE reads again in MiXCR, with one record for every CDR3 protein. Of around 100,000 distinct CDR3 sequences listed, 22% are singletons. These data come from a study of T-cell memory formation after mild COVID-19. Study outcomes and limitations: CD4+ clones that contracted lay mainly in CM and EM; CD8+ ones lay in EMRA. Several responding clones turned up in pre-infection memory, indicating that cross-reactive memory may have taken part.

CDR1 is MNHEY, CDR2 SVGEGT, per germline. This CDR3 is built from 14 residues. V was trimmed by 0 bases and J by 3 bases, leaving 5 bases between them. The sequencing sample was made of PBMCs or a T cell subset sorted from them (not recorded which). The chain combines TRBV6-2 or TRBV6-3 with TRBJ2-2; D is perhaps TRBD2 (5 bases). The clonotype was recovered from a man between 18 and 35 years old who had mild COVID-19 (a few samples of this study predate the infection). Cell type and time point are not known. CDR3 in amino acids: CASSYSSDTGELFF. The CDR3 bases are TGTGCCAGCAGTTACTCTAGCGACACCGGGGAGCTGTTTTTT.